These T cell receptor beta chains were read from a single sample in a study of spatial heterogeneity in lung cancer. MiXCR, applied by TCRdb to the 5' RACE reads, yields one record per CDR3 protein. The data contain some 10,000 distinct CDR3 sequences, roughly an eighth of them singletons. This specimen consisted of lung tumor tissue, obtained at surgery. These receptors were collected from a female donor with early-stage non-small cell lung cancer. Both conserved end residues are part of each CDR3. The D gene is left open where the match is weak. For some rows the clone size is stated as once, few or many, or as a class when expanded; others skip it.

>TRBJ2-1|.|TRBV20-1|medium-sized
TGCAGTGCTAGAACCGGGACTTTCAATGAGCAGTTCTTC
CSARTGTFNEQFF
>TRBJ2-3|TRBD2|TRBV12-3/TRBV12-4|.
TGTGCCAGCAGTGGGGGACTAGCGGGAGTAGATACGCAGTATTTT
CASSGGLAGVDTQYF
>TRBJ2-1|TRBD1|TRBV18|.
TGTGCCAGCTCACAACAGGGGTACGAGCAGTTCTTC
CASSQQGYEQFF
>TRBJ2-7|.|TRBV14|few
TGTGCCAGCAGCCAAGCTTGGGGGTACGAGCAGTACTTC
CASSQAWGYEQYF
>TRBJ1-5|.|TRBV2|many
TGTGCCACCGCGGGGGCGCGGGGCAATCAGCCCCAGCATTTT
CATAGARGNQPQHF
>TRBJ2-2|TRBD1|TRBV4-2|.
TGTGCCAGCAGCCAAGATATAGGACAGGGGAACACCGGGGAGCTGTTTTTT
CASSQDIGQGNTGELFF
>TRBJ2-7|TRBD1|TRBV7-2|many
TGTGCCAGCACCCTGGACAGGCTCTCCTACGAGCAGTACTTC
CASTLDRLSYEQYF
>TRBJ2-3|TRBD2|TRBV9|.
TGTGCCAGCAGCGTAGAAGCGGGGGGACGGGCAAGCACAGATACGCAGTATTTT
CASSVEAGGRASTDTQYF
>TRBJ1-1|TRBD1|TRBV7-2|medium-sized
TGTGCCAGCAGCTTAGGACAGGGGAGGGCTGAAGCTTTCTTT
CASSLGQGRAEAFF
>TRBJ1-5|TRBD1|TRBV9|few
TGTGCCAGCGGCAGTCAGGGGGATCAGCCCCAGCATTTT
CASGSQGDQPQHF
>TRBJ2-3|TRBD1|TRBV6-6|many
TGTGCCAGCAGTAACCCATCGGGACAGCCCTTGGCAGATACGCAGTATTTT
CASSNPSGQPLADTQYF
>TRBJ1-2|.|TRBV12-3/TRBV12-4|many
TGTGCCAGCAGTTTACAGGCTAACTATGGCTACACCTTC
CASSLQANYGYTF
>TRBJ2-3|.|TRBV27|.
TGTGCCAGCAGTGTAACCCTCGCAAATACGCAGTATTTT
CASSVTLANTQYF
>TRBJ1-2|.|TRBV7-2|medium-sized
TGTGCCAGCAACCCTGGGGCCTCCTATGGCTACACCTTC
CASNPGASYGYTF
>TRBJ2-5|.|TRBV7-8|many
TGTGCCAGCTCCCCTGTGGACAGCAAAGAGACCCAGTACTTC
CASSPVDSKETQYF
>TRBJ2-5|.|TRBV11-3|many
TGTGCCAGCAGCCAAGGTCTAGGGATCCAAGAGACCCAGTACTTC
CASSQGLGIQETQYF
>TRBJ1-2|.|TRBV18|many
TGTGCCAGCTCACCAGAGTCAGGGGCGAGAGCTAACTATGGCTACACCTTC
CASSPESGARANYGYTF
>TRBJ2-3|.|TRBV6-2/TRBV6-3|many
TGTGCCAGCAGTAGGAATATCGGGCACACAGATACGCAGTATTTT
CASSRNIGHTDTQYF
>TRBJ1-5|.|TRBV24-1|many
TGTGCCACCAGTACCGGGACAAGCAATCAGCCCCAGCATTTT
CATSTGTSNQPQHF
>TRBJ2-7|TRBD2|TRBV7-9|many
TGTGCCAGCAGCTCCATTACGGGGGGATTCTACGAGCAGTACTTC
CASSSITGGFYEQYF
>TRBJ2-7|.|TRBV14|many
TGTGCCAGCAGCCAAGTTCCGGTTCAGGGGCAGTACTTC
CASSQVPVQGQYF
>TRBJ2-5|.|TRBV6-5|many
TGTGCCAGCAGATACGCGGAGACCCAGTACTTC
CASRYAETQYF
>TRBJ2-7|.|TRBV3-2|.
TGTGCCAGCAGCATACGACAGGGGTACGAGCAGTACTTC
CASSIRQGYEQYF
>TRBJ1-4|.|TRBV3-1|.
TGTGCCAGCAGCCCAGGAAGTCAGGCGACCGAAAAACTGTTTTTT
CASSPGSQATEKLFF
>TRBJ2-3|.|TRBV13|.
TGTGCCAGCAGCTTCCCAACCCAATCAGATACGCAGTATTTT
CASSFPTQSDTQYF
>TRBJ2-5|.|TRBV6-5|many
TGTGCCAGCAGGAGGCAAGAGACCCAGTACTTC
CASRRQETQYF
>TRBJ2-3|TRBD1|TRBV24-1|many
TGTGCCACCAGTGATCACTACAGGGGTACAGATACGCAGTATTTT
CATSDHYRGTDTQYF